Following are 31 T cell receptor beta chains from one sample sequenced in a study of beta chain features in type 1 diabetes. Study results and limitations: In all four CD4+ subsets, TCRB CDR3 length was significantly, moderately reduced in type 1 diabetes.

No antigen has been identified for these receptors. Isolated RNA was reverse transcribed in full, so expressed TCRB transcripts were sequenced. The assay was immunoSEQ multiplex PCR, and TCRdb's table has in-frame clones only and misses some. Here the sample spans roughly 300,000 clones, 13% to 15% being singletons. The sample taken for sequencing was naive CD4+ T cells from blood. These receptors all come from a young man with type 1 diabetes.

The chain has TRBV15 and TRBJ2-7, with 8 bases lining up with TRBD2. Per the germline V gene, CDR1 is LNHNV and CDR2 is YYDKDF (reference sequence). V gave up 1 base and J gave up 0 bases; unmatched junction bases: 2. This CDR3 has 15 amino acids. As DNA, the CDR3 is TGTGCCACCAGCAGAGGTAGCGGGGTCTCCTACGAGCAGTACTTC. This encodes CATSRGSGVSYEQYF.

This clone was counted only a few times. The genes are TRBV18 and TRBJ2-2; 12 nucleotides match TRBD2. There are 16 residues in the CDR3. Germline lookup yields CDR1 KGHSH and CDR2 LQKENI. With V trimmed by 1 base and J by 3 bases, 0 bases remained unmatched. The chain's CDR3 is CASSPRLAGDTGELFF. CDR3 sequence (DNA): TGTGCCAGCTCACCACGACTAGCGGGAGACACCGGGGAGCTGTTTTTT. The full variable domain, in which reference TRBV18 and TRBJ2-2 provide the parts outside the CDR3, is NAGVMQNPRHLVRRRGQEARLRCSPMKGHSHVYWYRQLPEEGLKFMVYLQKENIIDESGMPKERFSAEFPKEGPSILRIQQVVRGDSAAYFCASSPRLAGDTGELFFGEGSRLTVL.

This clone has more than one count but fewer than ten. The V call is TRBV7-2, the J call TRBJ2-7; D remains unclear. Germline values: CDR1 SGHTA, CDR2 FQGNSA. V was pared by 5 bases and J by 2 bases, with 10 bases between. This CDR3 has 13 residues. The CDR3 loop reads CASSLPPTYEQYF. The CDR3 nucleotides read TGTGCCAGCAGCCTACCCCCCACCTACGAGCAGTACTTC.

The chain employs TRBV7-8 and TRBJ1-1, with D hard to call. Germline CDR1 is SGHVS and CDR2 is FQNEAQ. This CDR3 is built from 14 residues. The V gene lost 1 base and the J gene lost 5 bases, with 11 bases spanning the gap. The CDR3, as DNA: TGTGCCAGCAGCTTAGGAAGGATGAGGACTGAAGCTTTCTTT. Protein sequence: CASSLGRMRTEAFF.

The CDR3 region is CAWSLAGAGEQYF. The CDR3 coding sequence is TGTGCCTGGTCTCTAGCGGGAGCGGGGGAGCAGTACTTC. The V call is TRBV30, the J call TRBJ2-7; 10 bases are a match to TRBD2. CDR1 and CDR2 from the germline V gene are GTSNPN and SVGIG (reference sequence). The CDR3 runs 13 residues. J was trimmed by 7 bases and V by 5 bases; bases with no gene match: 8.

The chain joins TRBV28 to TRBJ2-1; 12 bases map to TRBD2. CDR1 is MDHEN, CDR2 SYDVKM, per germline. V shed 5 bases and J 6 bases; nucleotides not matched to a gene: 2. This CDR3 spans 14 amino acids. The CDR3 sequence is CASSGLAGTNEQFF. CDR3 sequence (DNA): TGTGCCAGCAGTGGACTAGCGGGGACCAATGAGCAGTTCTTC.

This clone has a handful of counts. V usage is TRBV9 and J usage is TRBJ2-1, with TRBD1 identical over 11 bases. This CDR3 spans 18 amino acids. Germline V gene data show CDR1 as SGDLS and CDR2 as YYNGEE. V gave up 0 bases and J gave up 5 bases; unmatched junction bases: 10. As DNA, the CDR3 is TGTGCCAGCAGCGTAGTAGGGGAGTGGGACAGGGGGGACAATGAGCAGTTCTTC. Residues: CASSVVGEWDRGDNEQFF. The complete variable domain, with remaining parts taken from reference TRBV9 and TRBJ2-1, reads DSGVTQTPKHLITATGQRVTLRCSPRSGDLSVYWYQQSLDQGLQFLIQYYNGEERAKGNILERFSAQQFPDLHSELNLSSLELGDSALYFCASSVVGEWDRGDNEQFFGPGTRLTVL.

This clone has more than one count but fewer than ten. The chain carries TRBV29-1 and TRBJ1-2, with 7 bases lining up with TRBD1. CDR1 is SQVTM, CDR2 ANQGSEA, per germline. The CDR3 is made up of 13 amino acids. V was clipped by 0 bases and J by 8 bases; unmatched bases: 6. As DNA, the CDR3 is TGCAGCGTTGAAGAGCCACAGGGGCGCGGCTACACCTTC. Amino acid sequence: CSVEEPQGRGYTF.

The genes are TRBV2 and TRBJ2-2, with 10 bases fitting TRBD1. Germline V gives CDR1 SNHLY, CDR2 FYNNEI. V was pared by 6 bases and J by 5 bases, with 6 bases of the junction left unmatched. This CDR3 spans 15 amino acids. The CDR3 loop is CASRAGTGETGELFF. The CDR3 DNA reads TGTGCCAGCAGGGCCGGGACAGGGGAAACCGGGGAGCTGTTTTTT.

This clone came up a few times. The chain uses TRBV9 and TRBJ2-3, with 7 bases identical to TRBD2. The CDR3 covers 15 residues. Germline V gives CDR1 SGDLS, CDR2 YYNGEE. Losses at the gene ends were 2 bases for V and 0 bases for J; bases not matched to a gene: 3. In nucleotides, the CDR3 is TGTGCCAGCAGCGTGTCTAGCGGAAGCACAGATACGCAGTATTTT. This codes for CASSVSSGSTDTQYF.

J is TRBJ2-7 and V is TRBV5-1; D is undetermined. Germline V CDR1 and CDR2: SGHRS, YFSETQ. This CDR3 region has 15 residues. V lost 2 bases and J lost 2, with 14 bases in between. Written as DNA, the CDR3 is TGCGCCAGCAGCTTCGCGGATAGTTTTACCTACGAGCAGTACTTC. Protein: CASSFADSFTYEQYF.

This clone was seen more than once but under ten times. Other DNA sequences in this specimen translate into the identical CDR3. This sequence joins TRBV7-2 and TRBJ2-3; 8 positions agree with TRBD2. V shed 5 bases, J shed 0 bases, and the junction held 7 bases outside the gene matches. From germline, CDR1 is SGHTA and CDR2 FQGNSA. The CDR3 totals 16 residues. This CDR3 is CASSPRTSGSTDTQYF. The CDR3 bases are TGTGCCAGCAGCCCGAGAACTAGCGGTAGCACAGATACGCAGTATTTT.

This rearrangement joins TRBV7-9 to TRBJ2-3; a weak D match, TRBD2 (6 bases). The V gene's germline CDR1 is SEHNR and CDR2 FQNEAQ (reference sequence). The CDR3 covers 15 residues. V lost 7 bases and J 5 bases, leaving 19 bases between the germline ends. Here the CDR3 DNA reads TGTGCCAGCATCTGGGGGTCGGGGGTGGAAGATACGCAGTATTTT. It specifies CASIWGSGVEDTQYF.

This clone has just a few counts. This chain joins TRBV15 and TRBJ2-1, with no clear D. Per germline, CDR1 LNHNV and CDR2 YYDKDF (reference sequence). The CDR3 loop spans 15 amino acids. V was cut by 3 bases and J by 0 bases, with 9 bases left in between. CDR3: CATSRRLSSYNEQFF. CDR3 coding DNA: TGTGCCACCAGCAGGAGGTTGAGCTCCTACAATGAGCAGTTCTTC.

CDR3 residues: CASSPQLIASGSTDTQYF. For the CDR3, the DNA is TGTGCCAGCTCACCACAGTTAATAGCTAGCGGGAGCACAGATACGCAGTATTTT. The chain employs TRBV18 and TRBJ2-3; 8 bases align to TRBD2. V gave up 1 base and J gave up 0 bases; unmatched junction bases: 9. This CDR3 is 18 amino acids long. Germline V gene lookup returns CDR1 KGHSH and CDR2 LQKENI.

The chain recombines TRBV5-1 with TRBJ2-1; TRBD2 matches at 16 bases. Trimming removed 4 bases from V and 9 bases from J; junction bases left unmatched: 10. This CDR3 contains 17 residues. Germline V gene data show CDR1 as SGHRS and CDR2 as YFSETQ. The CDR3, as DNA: TGCGCCAGCAGCCAGGGGGCTGGGACTAGCGGGAGGGGTGAGCAGTTCTTC. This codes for CASSQGAGTSGRGEQFF.

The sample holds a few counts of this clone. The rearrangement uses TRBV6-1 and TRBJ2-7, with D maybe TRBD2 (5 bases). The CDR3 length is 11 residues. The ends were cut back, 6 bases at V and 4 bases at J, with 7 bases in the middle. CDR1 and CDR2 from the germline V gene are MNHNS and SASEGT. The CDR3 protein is CASSEGYEQYF. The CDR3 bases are TGTGCCAGCAGCGAGGGTTACGAGCAGTACTTC.

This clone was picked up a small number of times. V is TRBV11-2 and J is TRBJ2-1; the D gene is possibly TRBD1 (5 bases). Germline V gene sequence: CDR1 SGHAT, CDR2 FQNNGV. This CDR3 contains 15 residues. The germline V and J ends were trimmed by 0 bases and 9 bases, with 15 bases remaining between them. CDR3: CASSLDRVGSPEQFF. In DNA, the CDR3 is TGTGCCAGCAGCTTAGACAGGGTCGGATCACCTGAGCAGTTCTTC.

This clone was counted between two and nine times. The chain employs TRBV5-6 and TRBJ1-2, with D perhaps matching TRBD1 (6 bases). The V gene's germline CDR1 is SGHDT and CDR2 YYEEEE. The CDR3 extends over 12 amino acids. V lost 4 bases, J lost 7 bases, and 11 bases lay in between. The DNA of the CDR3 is TGTGCCAGCAGCGTATACAGGGTTGGCTACACCTTC. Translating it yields CASSVYRVGYTF.

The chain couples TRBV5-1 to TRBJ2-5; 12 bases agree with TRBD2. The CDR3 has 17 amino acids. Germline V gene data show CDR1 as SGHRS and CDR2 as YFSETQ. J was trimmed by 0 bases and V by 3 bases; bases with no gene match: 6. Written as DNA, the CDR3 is TGCGCCAGCAGCTCCCGGACTAGCGGGAAGTACCAAGAGACCCAGTACTTC. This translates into CASSSRTSGKYQETQYF.

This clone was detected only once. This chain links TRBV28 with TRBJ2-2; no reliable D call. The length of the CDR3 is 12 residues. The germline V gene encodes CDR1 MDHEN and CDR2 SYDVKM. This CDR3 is CASGSGYGELFF. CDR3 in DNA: TGTGCTTCCGGATCCGGGTACGGGGAGCTGTTTTTT. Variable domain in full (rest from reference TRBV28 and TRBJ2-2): DVKVTQSSRYLVKRTGEKVFLECVQDMDHENMFWYRQDPGLGLRLIYFSYDVKMKEKGDIPEGYSVSREKKERFSLILESASTNQTSMYLCASGSGYGELFFGEGSRLTVL.

The CDR3 loop reads CASSLDGKAIDNEQFF. The CDR3, as DNA: TGTGCCAGCAGCTTGGACGGGAAGGCAATCGACAATGAGCAGTTCTTC. This chain connects TRBV5-4 to TRBJ2-1, with D possibly matching TRBD2 (5 bases). There are 16 residues in the CDR3. The germline gives CDR1 SGHNT, CDR2 YYREEE (reference sequence). The V and J ends lost 0 bases and 5 bases respectively, with 15 bases between them. The full variable domain, in which reference TRBV5-4 and TRBJ2-1 provide the parts outside the CDR3, is ETGVTQSPTHLIKTRGQQVTLRCSSQSGHNTVSWYQQALGQGPQFIFQYYREEENGRGNFPPRFSGLQFPNYSSELNVNALELDDSALYLCASSLDGKAIDNEQFFGPGTRLTVL.

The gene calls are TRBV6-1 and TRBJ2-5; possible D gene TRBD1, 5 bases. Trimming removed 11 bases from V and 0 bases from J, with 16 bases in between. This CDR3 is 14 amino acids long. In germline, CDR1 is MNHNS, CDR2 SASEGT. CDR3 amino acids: CALQVGADQETQYF. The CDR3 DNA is TGTGCCCTCCAGGTTGGGGCCGACCAAGAGACCCAGTACTTC.

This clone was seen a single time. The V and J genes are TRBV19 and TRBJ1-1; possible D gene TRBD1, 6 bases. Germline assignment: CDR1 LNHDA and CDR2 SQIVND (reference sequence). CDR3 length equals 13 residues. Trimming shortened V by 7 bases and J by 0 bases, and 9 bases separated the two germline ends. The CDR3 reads CASTDRLNTEAFF. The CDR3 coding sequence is TGTGCCAGTACGGACAGACTGAACACTGAAGCTTTCTTT.

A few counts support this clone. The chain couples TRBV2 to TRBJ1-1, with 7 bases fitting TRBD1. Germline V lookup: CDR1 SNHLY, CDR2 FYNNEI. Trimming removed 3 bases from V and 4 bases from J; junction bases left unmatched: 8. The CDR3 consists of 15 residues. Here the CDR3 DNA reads TGTGCCAGCAGTGAGTTGGGCAGGGGGACCACTGAAGCTTTCTTT. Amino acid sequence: CASSELGRGTTEAFF.

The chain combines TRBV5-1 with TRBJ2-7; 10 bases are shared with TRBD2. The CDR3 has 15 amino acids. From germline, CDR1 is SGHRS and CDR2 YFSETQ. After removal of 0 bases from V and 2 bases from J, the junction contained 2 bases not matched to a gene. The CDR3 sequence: CASSLELAGTYEQYF. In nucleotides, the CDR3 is TGCGCCAGCAGCTTGGAACTAGCGGGAACCTACGAGCAGTACTTC.

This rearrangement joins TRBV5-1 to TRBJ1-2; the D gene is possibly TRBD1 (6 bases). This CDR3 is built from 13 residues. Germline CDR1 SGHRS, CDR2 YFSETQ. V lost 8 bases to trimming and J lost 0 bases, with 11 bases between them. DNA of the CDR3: TGCGCCAGTTCGACAGGCCCTAACTATGGCTACACCTTC. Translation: CASSTGPNYGYTF.

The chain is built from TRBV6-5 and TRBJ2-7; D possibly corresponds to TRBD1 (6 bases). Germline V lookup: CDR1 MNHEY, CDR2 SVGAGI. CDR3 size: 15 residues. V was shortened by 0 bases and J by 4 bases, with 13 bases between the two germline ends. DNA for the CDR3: TGTGCCAGCAGTTACTCGATAGGACAGCCTTACGAGCAGTACTTC. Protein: CASSYSIGQPYEQYF.

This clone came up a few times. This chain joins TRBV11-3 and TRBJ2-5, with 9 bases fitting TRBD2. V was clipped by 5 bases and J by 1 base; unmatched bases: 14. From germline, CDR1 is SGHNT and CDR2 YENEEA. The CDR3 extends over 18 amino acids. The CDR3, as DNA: TGTGCCAGCAGCCAAGGTACTAGCGGGTCGATAGTCCAAGAGACCCAGTACTTC. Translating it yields CASSQGTSGSIVQETQYF.

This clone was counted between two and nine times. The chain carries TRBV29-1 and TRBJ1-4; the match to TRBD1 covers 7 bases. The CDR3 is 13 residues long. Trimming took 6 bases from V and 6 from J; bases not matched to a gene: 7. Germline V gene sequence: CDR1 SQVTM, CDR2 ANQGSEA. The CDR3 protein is CSVLRDRDEKLFF. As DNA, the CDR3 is TGCAGCGTCCTTAGAGACAGGGATGAAAAACTGTTTTTT.

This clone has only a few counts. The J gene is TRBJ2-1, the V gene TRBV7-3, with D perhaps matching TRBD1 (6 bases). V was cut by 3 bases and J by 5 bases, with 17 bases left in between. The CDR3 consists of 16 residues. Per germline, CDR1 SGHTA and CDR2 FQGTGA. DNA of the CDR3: TGTGCCAGCAGCTTCGGAGATAAGGACAGCAACAATGAGCAGTTCTTC. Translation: CASSFGDKDSNNEQFF.